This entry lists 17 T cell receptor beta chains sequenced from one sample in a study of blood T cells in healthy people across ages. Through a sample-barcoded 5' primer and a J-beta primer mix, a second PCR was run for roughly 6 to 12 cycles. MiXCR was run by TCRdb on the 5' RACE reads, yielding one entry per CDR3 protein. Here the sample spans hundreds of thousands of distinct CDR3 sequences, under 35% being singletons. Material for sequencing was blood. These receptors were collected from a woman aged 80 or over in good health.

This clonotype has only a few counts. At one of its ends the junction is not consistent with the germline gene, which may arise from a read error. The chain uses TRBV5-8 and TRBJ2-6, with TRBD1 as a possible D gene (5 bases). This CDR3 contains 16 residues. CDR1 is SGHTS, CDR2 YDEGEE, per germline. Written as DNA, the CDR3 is TGTGCCAGCAGCCTCCATTTATTCTCTGGGGCCAACGTCCGGACTTTC. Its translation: CASSLHLFSGANVRTF.

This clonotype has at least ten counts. The CDR3 region is CASSLTGEVETQYF. DNA for the CDR3: TGCGCCAGCAGCTTGACGGGGGAGGTGGAGACCCAGTACTTC. The chain is built from TRBV5-1 and TRBJ2-5, with a possible D match to TRBD2 (6 bases). The germline gives CDR1 SGHRS, CDR2 YFSETQ. There are 14 residues in the CDR3. Trimming cost V 1 base and J 5 bases, with 12 bases left between them.

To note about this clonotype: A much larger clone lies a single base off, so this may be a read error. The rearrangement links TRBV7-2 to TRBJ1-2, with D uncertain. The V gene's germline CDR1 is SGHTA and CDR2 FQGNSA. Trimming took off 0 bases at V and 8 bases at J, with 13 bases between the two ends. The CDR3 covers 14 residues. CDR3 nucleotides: TGTACCAGCAGCTTAGCTCTGGGTTCTGTCGGCTACACCTTC. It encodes CTSSLALGSVGYTF.

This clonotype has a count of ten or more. The CDR3 region is CASSDLLQGARETQYF. The CDR3, as DNA: TGCGCCAGCAGCGACCTCCTACAGGGGGCACGGGAGACCCAGTACTTC. The chain uses TRBV5-1 and TRBJ2-5, with 9 bases aligning to TRBD1. Germline CDR1 reads SGHRS; CDR2 reads YFSETQ. J was trimmed by 5 bases and V by 4 bases; bases with no gene match: 12. This CDR3 is 16 amino acids long. Combining the CDR3 with reference TRBV5-1 and TRBJ2-5 gives the whole variable domain KAGVTQTPRYLIKTRGQQVTLSCSPISGHRSVSWYQQTPGQGLQFLFEYFSETQRNKGNFPGRFSGRQFSNSRSEMNVSTLELGDSALYLCASSDLLQGARETQYFGPGTRLLVL.

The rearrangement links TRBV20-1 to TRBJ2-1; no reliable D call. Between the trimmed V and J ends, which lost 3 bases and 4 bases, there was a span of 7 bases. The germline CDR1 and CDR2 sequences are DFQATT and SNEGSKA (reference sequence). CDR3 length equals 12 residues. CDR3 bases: TGCAGTGCTAGTGGGCAGTACAATGAGCAGTTCTTC. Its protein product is CSASGQYNEQFF.

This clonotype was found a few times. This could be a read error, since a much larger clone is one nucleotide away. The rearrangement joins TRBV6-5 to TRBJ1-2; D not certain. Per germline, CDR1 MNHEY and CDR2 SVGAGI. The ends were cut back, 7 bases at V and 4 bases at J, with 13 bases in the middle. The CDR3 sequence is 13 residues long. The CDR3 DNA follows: TGTGCCAGCACCCCGAAGGGCCGCTATGGCTACACCTTC. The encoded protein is CASTPKGRYGYTF.

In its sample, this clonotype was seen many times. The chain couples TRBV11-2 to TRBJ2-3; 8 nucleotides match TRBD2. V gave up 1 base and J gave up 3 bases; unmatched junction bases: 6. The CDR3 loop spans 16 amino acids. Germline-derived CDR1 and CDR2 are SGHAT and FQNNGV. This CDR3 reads CASSLGAGTSTDTQYF. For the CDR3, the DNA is TGTGCCAGCAGCTTAGGAGCGGGGACTAGTACAGATACGCAGTATTTT.

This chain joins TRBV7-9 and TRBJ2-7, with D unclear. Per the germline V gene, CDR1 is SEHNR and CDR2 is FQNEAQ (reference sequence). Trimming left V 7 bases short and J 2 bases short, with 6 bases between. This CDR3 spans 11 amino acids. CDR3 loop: CASTKTYEQYF. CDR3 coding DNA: TGTGCCAGCACCAAGACCTACGAGCAGTACTTC.

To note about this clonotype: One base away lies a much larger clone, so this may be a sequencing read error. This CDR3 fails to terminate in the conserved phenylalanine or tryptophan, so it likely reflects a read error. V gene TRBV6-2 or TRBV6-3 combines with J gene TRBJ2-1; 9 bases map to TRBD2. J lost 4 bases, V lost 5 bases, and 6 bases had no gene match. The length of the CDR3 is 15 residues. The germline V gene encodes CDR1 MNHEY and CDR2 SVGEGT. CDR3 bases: TGTGCCAGCAGTACAGCGGGGGGAGTTTACAATGAGCAGTTCGTC. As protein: CASSTAGGVYNEQFV.

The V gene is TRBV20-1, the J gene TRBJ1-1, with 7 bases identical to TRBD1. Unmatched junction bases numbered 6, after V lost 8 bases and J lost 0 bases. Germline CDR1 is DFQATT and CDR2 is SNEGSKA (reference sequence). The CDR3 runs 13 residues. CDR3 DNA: TGCAGTTTGCCCAGGGGGTTGAACACTGAAGCTTTCTTT. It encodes CSLPRGLNTEAFF.

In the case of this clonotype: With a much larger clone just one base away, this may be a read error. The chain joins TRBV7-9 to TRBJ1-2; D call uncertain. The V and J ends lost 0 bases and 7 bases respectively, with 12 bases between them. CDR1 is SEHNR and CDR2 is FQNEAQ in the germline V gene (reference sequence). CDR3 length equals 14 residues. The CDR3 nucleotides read TGTGCCAGCAGCTTAGCGGAGGTTTGGGGTGGCTACACCTTC. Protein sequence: CASSLAEVWGGYTF.

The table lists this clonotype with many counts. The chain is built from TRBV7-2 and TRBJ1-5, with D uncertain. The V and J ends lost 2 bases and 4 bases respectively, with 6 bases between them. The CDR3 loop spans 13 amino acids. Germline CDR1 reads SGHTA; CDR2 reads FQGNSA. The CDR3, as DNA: TGTGCCAGCAGCTTATGGGAAAATCAGCCCCAGCATTTT. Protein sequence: CASSLWENQPQHF.

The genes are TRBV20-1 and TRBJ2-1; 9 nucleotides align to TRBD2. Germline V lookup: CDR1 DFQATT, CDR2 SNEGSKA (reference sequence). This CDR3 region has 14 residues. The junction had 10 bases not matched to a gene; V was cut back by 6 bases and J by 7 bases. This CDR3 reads CSAEPGGGANEQFF. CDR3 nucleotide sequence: TGCAGTGCCGAACCTGGCGGGGGGGCAAATGAGCAGTTCTTC.

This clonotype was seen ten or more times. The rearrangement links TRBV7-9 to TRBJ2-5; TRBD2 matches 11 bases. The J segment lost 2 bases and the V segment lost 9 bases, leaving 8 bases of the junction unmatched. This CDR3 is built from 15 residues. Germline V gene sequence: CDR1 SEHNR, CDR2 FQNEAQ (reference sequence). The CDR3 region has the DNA TGTGCCAGTAGCCGGAGACTAGCGGGGCAAGAGACCCAGTACTTC. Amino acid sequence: CASSRRLAGQETQYF.

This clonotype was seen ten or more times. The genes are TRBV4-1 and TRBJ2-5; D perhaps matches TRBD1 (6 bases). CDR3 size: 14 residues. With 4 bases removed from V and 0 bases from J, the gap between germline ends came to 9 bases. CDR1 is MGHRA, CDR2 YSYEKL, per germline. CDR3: CASSPDSYQETQYF. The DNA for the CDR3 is TGCGCCAGCAGCCCGGACAGTTACCAAGAGACCCAGTACTTC.

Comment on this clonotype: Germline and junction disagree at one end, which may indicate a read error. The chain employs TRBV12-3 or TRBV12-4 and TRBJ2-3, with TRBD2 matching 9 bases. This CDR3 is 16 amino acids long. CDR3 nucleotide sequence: TGTGCCAGCACTTTCAGCGGGGGGTTAGGCACAGATGCGCAGTATTTT. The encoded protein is CASTFSGGLGTDAQYF.

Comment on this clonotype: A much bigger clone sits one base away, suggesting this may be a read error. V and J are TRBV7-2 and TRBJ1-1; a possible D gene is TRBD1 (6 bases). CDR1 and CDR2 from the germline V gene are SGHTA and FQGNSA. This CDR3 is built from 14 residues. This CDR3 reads CASSQGLLNAEAFF. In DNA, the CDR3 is TGTGCCAGCAGCCAGGGGCTCCTGAACGCTGAAGCTTTCTTT.